This passage covers 5 T cell receptor beta chains from one sample sequenced in a study of T cell repertoires in cytomegalovirus infection. TCRdb re-analysed the reads in MiXCR, keeping a single row per CDR3 protein. Of about 530,000 distinct CDR3 sequences listed, about a quarter are singletons. Material for sequencing was PBMCs. The source of these receptors is a human donor in good health (CMV status not recorded). Some clones in this sample may be carry-over from other donors' samples.

J is TRBJ2-5 and V is TRBV2; 9 nucleotides match TRBD2. Germline V gene data show CDR1 as SNHLY and CDR2 as FYNNEI. The CDR3 totals 15 residues. V shed 5 bases and J 4 bases; nucleotides not matched to a gene: 8. CDR3 residues: CASSFASGMGETQYF. The CDR3 DNA follows: TGTGCCAGCAGTTTTGCTAGCGGGATGGGAGAGACCCAGTACTTC.

This rearrangement joins TRBV5-6 to TRBJ2-7, with a weak D call TRBD1 (5 bases). The CDR3 covers 14 residues. V gave up 2 bases and J gave up 0 bases, with 9 bases separating them. The germline V gene encodes CDR1 SGHDT and CDR2 YYEEEE. The CDR3 sequence is CASSFDSDSYEQYF. The DNA for the CDR3 is TGTGCCAGCAGCTTCGACAGTGACTCCTACGAGCAGTACTTC.

This clonotype was seen only a few times. The chain carries TRBV12-3 or TRBV12-4 and TRBJ2-1, with 8 bases fitting TRBD1. The V and J ends lost 5 bases and 4 bases, in that order; junction bases with no gene match: 7. The CDR3 consists of 15 residues. The CDR3 sequence: CASSPGQALYNEQFF. The CDR3 DNA reads TGTGCCAGCAGTCCGGGACAGGCGCTTTACAATGAGCAGTTCTTC.

V is TRBV10-3 and J is TRBJ2-2; the D is unclear. Trimming shortened V by 4 bases and J by 3 bases, and 6 bases separated the two germline ends. Germline CDR1 reads ENHRY; CDR2 reads SYGVKD. This CDR3 is built from 13 residues. The CDR3 is CAISVLDTGELFF. Here the CDR3 DNA reads TGTGCCATCAGTGTTCTAGACACCGGGGAGCTGTTTTTT.

The rearrangement joins TRBV7-3 to TRBJ2-1, with 8 bases lining up with TRBD2. CDR1 and CDR2 from the germline V gene are SGHTA and FQGTGA. The CDR3 spans 17 residues. J was trimmed by 0 bases and V by 8 bases; bases with no gene match: 12. The CDR3: CASAHPPSGSSYNEQFF. CDR3 in DNA: TGTGCCAGCGCACACCCGCCCAGCGGGAGCTCCTACAATGAGCAGTTCTTC.